This passage covers 22 T cell receptor beta chains from one sample sequenced in a study of blood T cell repertoires in COVID-19. Produced via immunoSEQ multiplex PCR; TCRdb's table is partial and in-frame only. The data contain 70,000 to 95,000 clones, 85% to 95% of them singletons. The specimen was peripheral blood. These TCRs come from a woman aged 50 to 60 in a cohort sampled during active COVID-19.

DNA of the CDR3: TGTGCCAGCAGTTACGCAGGGAACACTGAAGCTTTCTTT. It yields the protein CASSYAGNTEAFF. The chain has TRBV6-5 and TRBJ1-1; D is ambiguous. V was shortened by 2 bases and J by 1 base, with 5 bases between the two germline ends. The CDR3 covers 13 residues. Germline V gives CDR1 MNHEY, CDR2 SVGAGI.

This clone was recorded only once. CDR3 coding DNA: TGTGCCAGCAGCGTAGAAGAGCGGAGCTACGAGCAGTACTTC. Its translation is CASSVEERSYEQYF. This chain joins TRBV9 and TRBJ2-7; a weak D match, TRBD2 (5 bases). Germline V CDR1 and CDR2: SGDLS, YYNGEE. V lost 0 bases to trimming and J lost 3 bases, with 10 bases between them. The CDR3 has 14 residues.

The rearrangement uses TRBV20-1 and TRBJ2-1, with 7 bases fitting TRBD2. The CDR3 runs to 13 residues. Germline V lookup: CDR1 DFQATT, CDR2 SNEGSKA (reference sequence). Trimming at V came to 3 bases and at J to 2 bases, leaving 1 base not matched to a gene. This CDR3 reads CSASGTTYNEQFF. The CDR3 nucleotides read TGCAGTGCTAGTGGGACTACCTACAATGAGCAGTTCTTC.

V gene TRBV11-2 combines with J gene TRBJ2-7; the D gene is possibly TRBD2 (6 bases). With 4 bases removed from V and 0 bases from J, the gap between germline ends came to 13 bases. Germline CDR1 and CDR2: SGHAT and FQNNGV. CDR3 length: 15 residues. CDR3 residues: CASSWASARSYEQYF. The CDR3 DNA follows: TGTGCCAGCAGCTGGGCTAGCGCCCGCTCCTACGAGCAGTACTTC.

The V gene is TRBV12-3 or TRBV12-4, the J gene TRBJ2-1, with D maybe TRBD2 (6 bases). The germline V and J ends were trimmed by 5 bases and 4 bases, with 9 bases remaining between them. The CDR3 runs 13 residues. CDR3 bases: TGTGCCAGCAGTCGGGACTTTTACAATGAGCAGTTCTTC. Translated, it gives CASSRDFYNEQFF.

The chain combines TRBV7-8 with TRBJ1-4; D uncertain. CDR1 is SGHVS and CDR2 is FQNEAQ in the germline V gene. The CDR3 loop spans 11 amino acids. The germline V and J ends were trimmed by 8 bases and 10 bases, with 11 bases remaining between them. The CDR3 DNA reads TGTGCCAGCGGGGTCGAGGGAAAACTGTTTTTT. It is translated as CASGVEGKLFF.

The chain recombines TRBV11-2 with TRBJ2-1, with D possibly TRBD2 on 6 matching bases. CDR3 length equals 15 residues. The germline V and J ends were trimmed by 7 bases and 6 bases, with 19 bases remaining between them. Germline lookup yields CDR1 SGHAT and CDR2 FQNNGV. CDR3 sequence: CASNMYGGVINEQFF. CDR3 DNA: TGTGCCAGCAACATGTATGGCGGGGTGATCAATGAGCAGTTCTTC.

The rearrangement joins TRBV28 to TRBJ1-2, with unresolved D. The V gene lost 8 bases and the J gene lost 0 bases, with 10 bases spanning the gap. The CDR3 extends over 13 amino acids. The germline CDR1 and CDR2 sequences are MDHEN and SYDVKM. The CDR3 region is CASRPGSNYGYTF. In nucleotides, the CDR3 is TGTGCCAGCCGGCCCGGGTCTAACTATGGCTACACCTTC.

The chain uses TRBV27 and TRBJ2-2, with 11 bases identical to TRBD1. Germline V gene sequence: CDR1 MNHEY, CDR2 SMNVEV (reference sequence). V lost 5 bases to trimming and J lost 6 bases; unmatched junction nucleotides: 8. The CDR3 has 16 amino acids. The CDR3 here is CASSSSGTGGSGELFF. The CDR3 DNA reads TGTGCCAGCAGTAGCTCCGGGACAGGGGGTTCCGGGGAGCTGTTTTTT.

This chain uses TRBV5-1 with TRBJ2-7; 8 bases line up with TRBD1. Trimming took 5 bases from V and 3 from J; bases not matched to a gene: 10. Germline lookup yields CDR1 SGHRS and CDR2 YFSETQ. The CDR3 runs to 15 residues. The CDR3 is CASSPDGTGYYEQYF. In nucleotides, the CDR3 is TGCGCCAGCAGTCCCGACGGGACAGGATACTACGAGCAGTACTTC.

This clone has more than one count but fewer than ten. The genes are TRBV5-5 and TRBJ2-2; the match to TRBD2 covers 11 bases. V was clipped by 4 bases and J by 6 bases; unmatched bases: 8. This CDR3 has 16 residues. Germline values: CDR1 SGHKS, CDR2 YYEKEE (reference sequence). The DNA for the CDR3 is TGTGCCAGCAGCCCGTTAGCGGGAGGGCCGTCCGGGGAGCTGTTTTTT. This sequence encodes CASSPLAGGPSGELFF.

This rearrangement joins TRBV28 to TRBJ2-7, with 8 bases that match TRBD1. The length of the CDR3 is 14 residues. Germline V gives CDR1 MDHEN, CDR2 SYDVKM. The V segment lost 7 bases and the J segment 1 base; nucleotides outside the gene matches: 6. The CDR3 DNA sequence: TGTGCCAGCACCCTGGGACAGGCATCCTACGAGCAGTACTTC. Amino acids: CASTLGQASYEQYF.

The genes are TRBV6-1 and TRBJ2-3, with TRBD2 as a possible D gene (5 bases). The CDR3 is 14 amino acids. CDR1 and CDR2 (germline): MNHNS, SASEGT. V was cut by 1 base and J by 4 bases, with 9 bases left in between. This CDR3 reads CASSEVGIADTQYF. The CDR3 DNA reads as TGTGCCAGCAGTGAAGTCGGGATAGCAGATACGCAGTATTTT.

The gene calls are TRBV7-9 and TRBJ2-5, with TRBD1 identical over 9 bases. Germline V gene data show CDR1 as SEHNR and CDR2 as FQNEAQ (reference sequence). This CDR3 has 16 residues. The V and J ends lost 5 bases and 4 bases, in that order; junction bases with no gene match: 11. The CDR3 DNA follows: TGTGCCAGCAGCCGGGACAGGGCAGGTCGAACAGAGACCCAGTACTTC. Amino acid sequence: CASSRDRAGRTETQYF. Looking up the rest from reference TRBV7-9 and TRBJ2-5 gives the full variable domain: DTGVSQNPRHKITKRGQNVTFRCDPISEHNRLYWYRQTLGQGPEFLTYFQNEAQLEKSRLLSDRFSAERPKGSFSTLEIQRTEQGDSAMYLCASSRDRAGRTETQYFGPGTRLLVL.

The rearrangement uses TRBV11-2 and TRBJ1-1, with TRBD1 as a possible D gene (5 bases). V gave up 1 base and J gave up 3 bases, with 6 bases separating them. Germline values: CDR1 SGHAT, CDR2 FQNNGV. The CDR3 extends over 13 amino acids. This chain's CDR3 is CASSLGGDTEAFF. The DNA for the CDR3 is TGTGCCAGCAGCTTAGGGGGGGACACTGAAGCTTTCTTT.

The V call is TRBV6-1, the J call TRBJ1-2, with 7 bases identical to TRBD1. CDR3 size: 13 residues. V was pared by 2 bases and J by 5 bases, with 2 bases of the junction left unmatched. Germline V CDR1 and CDR2: MNHNS, SASEGT. The chain's CDR3 is CASSETGEYGYTF. The DNA for the CDR3 is TGTGCCAGCAGTGAAACAGGGGAGTATGGCTACACCTTC.

The genes are TRBV12-3 or TRBV12-4 and TRBJ2-3; D unclear. This CDR3 is 13 amino acids long. V was cut by 3 bases and J by 3 bases, with 7 bases left in between. CDR3 bases: TGTGCCAGCAGTTTTTACCGGACAGATACGCAGTATTTT. Translated: CASSFYRTDTQYF.

This clone was seen a single time. This chain links TRBV3-1 (or the pseudogene TRBV3-2) with TRBJ2-5; TRBD2 matches 14 bases. Germline V gives CDR1 LGHDT, CDR2 YNNKEL (reference sequence). V shed 1 base, J shed 5 bases, and the junction held 9 bases outside the gene matches. This CDR3 is 18 amino acids long. CDR3 in DNA: TGTGCCAGCAGCCAAGGCCGACTAGCGGGGGGGCCTTGGGAGACCCAGTACTTC. It codes for CASSQGRLAGGPWETQYF.

The V call is TRBV19, the J call TRBJ2-1, with TRBD1 as a possible D gene (5 bases). Trimming left V 1 base short and J 8 bases short, with 12 bases between. Per the germline V gene, CDR1 is LNHDA and CDR2 is SQIVND (reference sequence). The length of the CDR3 is 14 residues. This chain's CDR3 is CASSIALREYEQFF. The CDR3 DNA reads as TGTGCCAGTAGTATAGCCCTCAGGGAATATGAGCAGTTCTTC.

As concerns this clone: Different DNA sequences within this sample yield the same CDR3. The chain combines TRBV6-5 with TRBJ1-2, with 7 bases lining up with TRBD1. Germline V gene sequence: CDR1 MNHEY, CDR2 SVGAGI. The CDR3 consists of 14 residues. V trimming: 0 bases; J trimming: 3 bases; junction bases outside the gene matches: 1. The CDR3 spells CASSYSGTDYGYTF. The CDR3 DNA sequence: TGTGCCAGCAGTTACTCAGGGACAGACTATGGCTACACCTTC.

CDR3 residues: CASSLVPGGSEQYF. As DNA, the CDR3 is TGTGCCAGCAGCTTAGTCCCAGGGGGCTCCGAGCAGTACTTC. The chain combines TRBV7-2 with TRBJ2-7, with 8 bases aligning to TRBD1. Germline CDR1 is SGHTA and CDR2 is FQGNSA. The CDR3 runs 14 residues. J lost 6 bases, V lost 1 base, and 5 bases had no gene match.

V and J are TRBV10-3 and TRBJ1-6; D possibly corresponds to TRBD1 (6 bases). The CDR3 totals 14 residues. The germline V and J ends were trimmed by 5 bases and 6 bases, with 11 bases remaining between them. The germline CDR1 and CDR2 sequences are ENHRY and SYGVKD. The CDR3 DNA sequence: TGTGCCATCAGTCAACAGGGAAGTAATTCACCCCTCCACTTT. This gives the protein CAISQQGSNSPLHF.